Listed here are 23 T cell receptor beta chains from one sample, sequenced in a study of shared clonotypes between healthy human individuals. Some clones are missing from TCRdb's copy, which holds only in-frame ones; the method was immunoSEQ multiplex PCR. The repertoire consists of a few million clones, with around 90% occurring once and the leading ten covering over 0.12%. Sequencing was carried out using naive CD4+ T cells sorted from blood. Specified subset: CD45RA+ positively selected. All receptors come from a man aged 18 to 35 in good health.

The J gene is TRBJ2-7, the V gene TRBV5-1; TRBD2 aligns across 10 bases. Per germline, CDR1 SGHRS and CDR2 YFSETQ. This CDR3 is built from 14 residues. Trimming took 3 bases from V and 5 from J; bases not matched to a gene: 5. The CDR3 bases are TGCGCCAGCAGCTGGGGCCTAGCGGGAGACGAGCAGTACTTC. Residues: CASSWGLAGDEQYF.

This sequence joins TRBV7-2 and TRBJ2-3, with TRBD2 matching 12 bases. This CDR3 has 17 amino acids. V was pared by 6 bases and J by 1 base, with 8 bases of the junction left unmatched. CDR1 and CDR2 (germline): SGHTA, FQGNSA. The CDR3 is CASRVTSGRFRTDTQYF. CDR3 nucleotide sequence: TGTGCCAGCAGAGTGACTAGCGGGAGATTTCGCACAGATACGCAGTATTTT.

Points on this clone: One end of the junction is discordant with germline, which a read error may explain. The V call is TRBV7-7, the J call TRBJ2-1; weak D call: TRBD2 (5 bases). Germline V gene lookup returns CDR1 SSHAT and CDR2 FNYEAQ (reference sequence). The CDR3 contains 15 residues. The CDR3 nucleotides are TGTGCTAGCAGCTTCCCAAGCGGAGCCGGGAATGAGCAGTTCTTC. Protein product: CASSFPSGAGNEQFF.

The chain couples TRBV6-6 to TRBJ1-4, with TRBD1 identical over 7 bases. This CDR3 has 16 amino acids. The germline CDR1 and CDR2 sequences are MNHNY and SVGAGI (reference sequence). V lost 6 bases, J lost 4 bases, and 11 bases stayed unmatched. The chain's CDR3 is CASSSHPGQINEKLFF. In DNA, the CDR3 is TGTGCCAGCAGCTCCCATCCGGGACAGATTAATGAAAAACTGTTTTTT.

The V call is TRBV7-2, the J call TRBJ2-5, with 12 nucleotides matching TRBD2. Germline-derived CDR1 and CDR2 are SGHTA and FQGNSA. This CDR3 spans 16 amino acids. The ends lost 5 bases at V and 6 bases at J; junction bases unmatched: 10. CDR3 in amino acids: CASSPVRLAGEKTQYF. DNA of the CDR3: TGTGCCAGCAGCCCAGTCAGACTAGCGGGAGAAAAGACCCAGTACTTC.

The chain employs TRBV10-1 and TRBJ2-3, with TRBD2 identical over 11 bases. V gave up 6 bases and J gave up 4 bases; unmatched junction bases: 6. This CDR3 is 15 amino acids long. Germline CDR1 WNHNN, CDR2 SYGVQD (reference sequence). CDR3 nucleotides: TGCGCCAGCAGCGAAGCACTAGCGGGGGCAGATACGCAGTATTTT. As protein: CASSEALAGADTQYF.

V is TRBV5-4 and J is TRBJ2-7; 7 bases are shared with TRBD2. V lost 4 bases, J lost 4 bases, and 14 bases stayed unmatched. This CDR3 is built from 16 residues. Per germline, CDR1 SGHNT and CDR2 YYREEE (reference sequence). Here the CDR3 reads CASSANSGPLRYEQYF. The CDR3 DNA reads TGTGCCAGCAGCGCCAATAGCGGGCCACTTAGGTACGAGCAGTACTTC.

This clone was counted between two and nine times. The rearrangement links TRBV30 to TRBJ1-5, with D hard to call. This CDR3 region has 13 residues. Germline V gives CDR1 GTSNPN, CDR2 SVGIG (reference sequence). Trimming removed 3 bases from V and 2 bases from J, with 8 bases in between. The CDR3 nucleotides are TGTGCCTGGAGGAACGTAGGCAATCAGCCCCAGCATTTT. It codes for CAWRNVGNQPQHF.

This clone has only one observation. The genes are TRBV7-2 and TRBJ1-2; possibly TRBD1 for D (6 bases). V lost 4 bases, J lost 3 bases, and 12 bases lay in between. Per the germline V gene, CDR1 is SGHTA and CDR2 is FQGNSA. The CDR3 has 14 residues. CDR3 sequence (DNA): TGTGCCAGCAGCTCACAGGGAGGGGACTATGGCTACACCTTC. As protein: CASSSQGGDYGYTF.

As concerns this clone: Other nucleotide sequences from this sample produce the same CDR3. The chain couples TRBV18 to TRBJ1-2, with TRBD1 matching over 8 bases. Germline-derived CDR1 and CDR2 are KGHSH and LQKENI. Trimming cost V 2 bases and J 5 bases; bases outside gene matches: 4. This CDR3 spans 14 amino acids. The CDR3 coding sequence is TGTGCCAGCTCACCAGGACAGGGATCGTATGGCTACACCTTC. Protein product: CASSPGQGSYGYTF.

The rearrangement uses TRBV6-5 and TRBJ1-6; 8 bases are shared with TRBD1. Trimming cost V 6 bases and J 9 bases; bases outside gene matches: 7. CDR1 and CDR2 (germline): MNHEY, SVGAGI. The CDR3 has 14 amino acids. CDR3 sequence reads: CASSYTGGRSPLHF. CDR3 DNA: TGTGCCAGCAGCTACACAGGGGGGCGTTCACCCCTCCACTTT.

The rearrangement uses TRBV19 and TRBJ1-6, with no clear D. V gave up 6 bases and J gave up 6 bases, with 18 bases separating them. The germline V gene encodes CDR1 LNHDA and CDR2 SQIVND (reference sequence). This CDR3 has 16 amino acids. CDR3 sequence reads: CASRPNPRHLNSPLHF. The CDR3 nucleotides are TGTGCCAGTAGGCCTAACCCCAGGCACCTTAATTCACCCCTCCACTTT.

The chain couples TRBV5-6 to TRBJ2-4; D ambiguous. This CDR3 comprises 14 residues. Between the trimmed V and J ends, which lost 0 bases and 0 bases, there was a span of 4 bases. Germline CDR1 and CDR2: SGHDT and YYEEEE. The CDR3 DNA sequence: TGTGCCAGCAGCTTGGGAGTAGCCAAAAACATTCAGTACTTC. Translating gives CASSLGVAKNIQYF.

The V gene is TRBV2, the J gene TRBJ2-6; no definite D call. Trimming removed 2 bases from V and 2 bases from J, with 7 bases in between. The CDR3 is 15 amino acids. Germline loops: CDR1 SNHLY, CDR2 FYNNEI. CDR3 DNA: TGTGCCAGCAGTGAAAGTTCACCTGGGGCCAACGTCCTGACTTTC. Translation: CASSESSPGANVLTF.

The chain recombines TRBV5-8 with TRBJ2-3; the match to TRBD1 covers 9 bases. The CDR3 covers 15 residues. The germline V gene has CDR1 SGHTS and CDR2 YDEGEE. With V trimmed by 4 bases and J by 2 bases, 5 bases remained unmatched. The CDR3 sequence is CASSAQGALTDTQYF. In DNA, the CDR3 is TGTGCCAGCAGCGCACAGGGGGCTCTCACAGATACGCAGTATTTT.

The chain employs TRBV6-6 and TRBJ1-1; 8 bases map to TRBD1. V trimming: 2 bases; J trimming: 5 bases; junction bases outside the gene matches: 10. CDR3 length: 16 amino acids. Germline lookup yields CDR1 MNHNY and CDR2 SVGAGI (reference sequence). In DNA, the CDR3 is TGTGCCAGCAGTTACCGTAAACCCACAGGGGGTACTGAAGCTTTCTTT. Its translation is CASSYRKPTGGTEAFF.

This sequence joins TRBV15 and TRBJ2-7, with 7 nucleotides matching TRBD1. This CDR3 contains 15 residues. Trimming took 0 bases from V and 5 from J; bases not matched to a gene: 7. Germline V gene lookup returns CDR1 LNHNV and CDR2 YYDKDF (reference sequence). CDR3 sequence: CATSRDLDRAHEQYF. DNA for the CDR3: TGTGCCACCAGCAGAGATCTAGACAGGGCCCACGAGCAGTACTTC.

The rearrangement links TRBV9 to TRBJ1-3, with no clear D. V dropped 4 bases and J dropped 4 bases, with 21 bases sitting between them. The CDR3 contains 17 residues. CDR1 and CDR2 from the germline V gene are SGDLS and YYNGEE. In DNA form, the CDR3 reads TGTGCCAGCAGCCAACGTGTGGGCTTTTGGGCAGGAAACACCATATATTTT. Translated: CASSQRVGFWAGNTIYF.

This chain joins TRBV27 and TRBJ1-6, with 7 bases fitting TRBD1. This CDR3 has 14 residues. Trimming at V came to 8 bases and at J to 9 bases, leaving 10 bases not matched to a gene. CDR1 and CDR2 (germline): MNHEY, SMNVEV (reference sequence). The CDR3 DNA sequence: TGTGCCAGCGGTCAAAGACAGGGCCCTTCACCCCTCCACTTT. Amino acid sequence: CASGQRQGPSPLHF.

This clone was found a few times. The CDR3 region is CASSWGRDPNEQYF. Here the CDR3 DNA reads TGCGCCAGCAGCTGGGGGAGGGATCCGAACGAGCAGTACTTC. The V and J genes are TRBV5-1 and TRBJ2-7, with 7 nucleotides matching TRBD2. The CDR3 is 14 amino acids. Germline V gene lookup returns CDR1 SGHRS and CDR2 YFSETQ. V lost 3 bases to trimming and J lost 5 bases; unmatched junction nucleotides: 8.

CDR3 residues: CASSSDTLAQFF. DNA for the CDR3: TGTGCCAGCAGCTCCGACACGCTGGCCCAGTTCTTC. The chain links TRBV11-1 to TRBJ2-1; no clear D. CDR1 SGHAT and CDR2 FQDESV come from the germline V gene (reference sequence). The ends were cut back, 4 bases at V and 13 bases at J, with 14 bases in the middle. The CDR3 has 12 amino acids.

This clone was seen a single time. The chain uses TRBV7-9 and TRBJ1-2, with D uncertain. Germline V gives CDR1 SEHNR, CDR2 FQNEAQ (reference sequence). V lost 1 base to trimming and J lost 6 bases, with 9 bases between them. The CDR3 is 13 residues long. This CDR3 is CASSLEVTDGYTF. The CDR3 DNA reads TGTGCCAGCAGCTTAGAGGTGACGGATGGCTACACCTTC.

The genes are TRBV28 and TRBJ2-5; D not resolved. V was trimmed by 4 bases and J by 5 bases, leaving 11 bases between them. This CDR3 contains 13 residues. Germline CDR1 MDHEN, CDR2 SYDVKM. The CDR3 coding sequence is TGTGCCAGCAGTTGGGTGTCCCCCGAGACCCAGTACTTC. This codes for CASSWVSPETQYF.